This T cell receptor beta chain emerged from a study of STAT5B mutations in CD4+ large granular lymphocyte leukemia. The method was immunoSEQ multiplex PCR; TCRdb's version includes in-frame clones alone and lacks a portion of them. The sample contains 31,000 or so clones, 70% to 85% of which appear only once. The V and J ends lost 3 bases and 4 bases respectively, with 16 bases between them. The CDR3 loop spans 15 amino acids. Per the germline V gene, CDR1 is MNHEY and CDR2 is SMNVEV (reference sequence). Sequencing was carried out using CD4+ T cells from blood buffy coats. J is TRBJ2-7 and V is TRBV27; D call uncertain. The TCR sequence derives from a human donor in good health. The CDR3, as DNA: TGTGCCAGCAGTTTCGATGGGTATAGGGCATACGAGCAGTACTTC. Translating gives CASSFDGYRAYEQYF.